The present T cell receptor (beta chain) was sequenced within a study of identifying expanded T cells in peripheral blood. Clones were read by immunoSEQ multiplex PCR, and TCRdb kept only the in-frame ones, dropping some. The top ten hold about 3.1% of the sample, which has 130,000 or so clones, about 80% seen once. No infections or other immune events were documented during collection. This sequence was found in a person aged 18 to 75 in good health. Sequencing used blood.

The CDR3 loop is CASSQVGGFGETQYF. The DNA of the CDR3 is TGCGCCAGCAGCCAAGTAGGGGGGTTTGGAGAGACCCAGTACTTC. The chain employs TRBV4-3 and TRBJ2-5; possibly TRBD1 or TRBD2 for D (6 bases each). The germline V gene encodes CDR1 LGHNA and CDR2 YSLEER. The CDR3 has 15 residues. The ends were cut back, 1 base at V and 4 bases at J, with 13 bases in the middle.